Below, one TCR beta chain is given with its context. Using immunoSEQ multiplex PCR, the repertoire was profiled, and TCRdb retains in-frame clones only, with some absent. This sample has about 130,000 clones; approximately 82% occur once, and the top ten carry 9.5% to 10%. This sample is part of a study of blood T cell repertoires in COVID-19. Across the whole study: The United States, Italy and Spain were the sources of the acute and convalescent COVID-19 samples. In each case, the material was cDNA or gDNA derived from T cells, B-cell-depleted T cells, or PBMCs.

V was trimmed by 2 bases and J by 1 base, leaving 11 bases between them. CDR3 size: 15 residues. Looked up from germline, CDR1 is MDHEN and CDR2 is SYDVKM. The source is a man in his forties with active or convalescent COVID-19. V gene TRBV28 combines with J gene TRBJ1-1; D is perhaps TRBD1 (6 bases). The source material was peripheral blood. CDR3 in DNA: TGTGCCAGCAGTTTAGGGGGGGCCGGGAACACTGAAGCTTTCTTT. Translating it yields CASSLGGAGNTEAFF.